The subject of this entry is one TCR beta chain. Its antigen is not identified. Each cDNA molecule carried a unique molecular identifier. In TCRdb, the 5' RACE reads were re-called with MiXCR into one record per CDR3 protein. The sample records about 67,000 distinct CDR3 sequences, 9% to 10% being singletons. The data derive from a study of early T cells in non-severe SARS-CoV-2 infection. General observations from the study: Sequences matched to VDJdb favored anti-spike CD8 responses, while private and CD4 specificities were missed.

The clonotype was recovered from an adult who was a healthcare worker with PCR-confirmed SARS-CoV-2 infection or an uninfected control (not recorded which). This material consisted of whole blood, taken at baseline.

The DNA for the CDR3 is TGTGCCAGCAGTGGGGCGGGACAGGGATGGCATGAGACCCAGTACTTC. This gives the protein CASSGAGQGWHETQYF. The chain is built from TRBV25-1 and TRBJ2-5; 9 nucleotides line up with TRBD1. The CDR3 consists of 16 residues. Germline CDR1 is MGHDK and CDR2 is SYGVNS. V shed 4 bases and J 5 bases; nucleotides not matched to a gene: 11.